These 21 T cell receptor beta chains were sequenced from one sample in a study of post-analysis software for immune sequencing data. General study findings and limits: TRBV segments more frequent in patients than in controls numbered roughly 5 and included TRBV5-6, TRBV5-1 and TRBV20-1.

What these receptors recognize is not known. The authors incorporated unique molecular identifiers into the TCR beta cDNA libraries. A single record per CDR3 protein comes from TCRdb applying MiXCR to the PCR reads. The top ten clones hold just under 5% of a sample with 700,000 to 900,000 distinct CDR3 sequences, approximately 44% of them seen once. Input material: blood. These receptors were obtained from a girl aged 5-17 years with multiple sclerosis.

The chain is built from TRBV10-3 and TRBJ2-7, with TRBD1 matching over 12 bases. V trimming: 11 bases; J trimming: 1 base; junction bases outside the gene matches: 3. The V gene's germline CDR1 is ENHRY and CDR2 SYGVKD. This CDR3 is built from 13 residues. This CDR3 is CASGQGASYEQYF. The CDR3, as DNA: TGTGCCTCGGGACAGGGGGCTTCCTACGAGCAGTACTTC.

The chain employs TRBV6-6 and TRBJ2-5; D is possibly TRBD2 (5 bases). The CDR3 contains 11 residues. CDR1 and CDR2 (germline): MNHNY, SVGAGI (reference sequence). Trimming took off 2 bases at V and 12 bases at J, with 10 bases between the two ends. CDR3 residues: CASSYGLDEYF. CDR3 coding DNA: TGTGCCAGCAGTTACGGACTCGACGAGTACTTC.

This clonotype showed up just a few times. The chain uses TRBV7-6 and TRBJ2-6; possible D gene TRBD1, 5 bases. Germline V gene lookup returns CDR1 SGHVS and CDR2 FNYEAQ. The germline V and J ends were trimmed by 2 bases and 0 bases, with 20 bases remaining between them. CDR3 length: 20 residues. CDR3 protein: CASSLPASPRQPSGANVLTF. The CDR3 nucleotides are TGTGCCAGCAGCTTACCGGCATCCCCGAGACAGCCCTCTGGGGCCAACGTCCTGACTTTC. The full variable domain, its missing parts supplied by reference TRBV7-6 and TRBJ2-6, is GAGVSQSPRYKVTKRGQDVALRCDPISGHVSLYWYRQALGQGPEFLTYFNYEAQQDKSGLPNDRFSAERPEGSISTLTIQRTEQRDSAMYRCASSLPASPRQPSGANVLTFGAGSRLTVL.

The chain uses TRBV10-1 and TRBJ2-1, with TRBD2 identical over 7 bases. V was clipped by 3 bases and J by 5 bases; unmatched bases: 7. The CDR3 consists of 15 residues. CDR1 is WNHNN and CDR2 is SYGVQD in the germline V gene (reference sequence). This chain's CDR3 is CASSDDGRPHNEQFF. CDR3 bases: TGCGCCAGCAGTGATGACGGGAGGCCCCACAATGAGCAGTTCTTC.

This chain uses TRBV4-3 with TRBJ1-4, with D unresolved. The CDR3 consists of 14 residues. Trimming took off 0 bases at V and 7 bases at J, with 9 bases between the two ends. The germline V gene has CDR1 LGHNA and CDR2 YSLEER. CDR3 sequence reads: CASSQEHRREKLFF. CDR3 bases: TGCGCCAGCAGCCAAGAGCATCGGCGTGAAAAACTGTTTTTT.

This clonotype was picked up a small number of times. The chain couples TRBV7-2 to TRBJ2-2; the D is unclear. The CDR3 is made up of 15 amino acids. In germline, CDR1 is SGHTA, CDR2 FQGNSA. The V gene lost 0 bases and the J gene lost 1 base, with 6 bases spanning the gap. CDR3 protein: CASSLARQNTGELFF. CDR3 DNA sequence: TGTGCCAGCAGCTTAGCGAGACAGAACACCGGGGAGCTGTTTTTT.

This clonotype came up a few times. The chain recombines TRBV20-1 with TRBJ1-5; D is perhaps TRBD1 (6 bases). The CDR3 runs 17 residues. The V gene lost 6 bases and the J gene lost 5 bases, with 26 bases spanning the gap. Per the germline V gene, CDR1 is DFQATT and CDR2 is SNEGSKA (reference sequence). This CDR3 is CSAQAYQGLTFDQPQHF. The CDR3 DNA is TGCAGTGCGCAGGCCTATCAGGGGCTTACCTTTGATCAGCCCCAGCATTTT.

The chain recombines TRBV29-1 with TRBJ1-1; D gene uncertain. Germline CDR1 reads SQVTM; CDR2 reads ANQGSEA. The V end was cut by 7 bases, the J end by 2 bases, with 14 bases between. This CDR3 has 13 amino acids. The CDR3 here is CSANRLANTEAFF. For the CDR3, the DNA is TGCAGCGCCAACCGGCTGGCTAACACTGAAGCTTTCTTT.

This chain uses TRBV30 with TRBJ2-7; 10 bases align to TRBD1. The CDR3 extends over 15 amino acids. The J segment lost 2 bases and the V segment lost 4 bases, leaving 8 bases of the junction unmatched. The germline V gene encodes CDR1 GTSNPN and CDR2 SVGIG (reference sequence). For the CDR3, the DNA is TGTGCCTGGACCCCGGGACAGGGGCTACCCTACGAGCAGTACTTC. Protein sequence: CAWTPGQGLPYEQYF.

The chain is built from TRBV7-9 and TRBJ2-5; perhaps TRBD2 as D (7 bases). This CDR3 contains 15 residues. The V gene lost 0 bases and the J gene lost 2 bases, with 10 bases spanning the gap. The germline gives CDR1 SEHNR, CDR2 FQNEAQ (reference sequence). The CDR3 region has the DNA TGTGCCAGCAGCTTAGCCAGGGGACTACAAGAGACCCAGTACTTC. It codes for CASSLARGLQETQYF. The whole variable domain, remainder taken from reference TRBV7-9 and TRBJ2-5, is DTGVSQNPRHKITKRGQNVTFRCDPISEHNRLYWYRQTLGQGPEFLTYFQNEAQLEKSRLLSDRFSAERPKGSFSTLEIQRTEQGDSAMYLCASSLARGLQETQYFGPGTRLLVL.

The rearrangement links TRBV20-1 to TRBJ2-1; the match to TRBD2 covers 11 bases. Germline V gene data show CDR1 as DFQATT and CDR2 as SNEGSKA (reference sequence). The junction had 7 bases not matched to a gene; V was cut back by 5 bases and J by 4 bases. The CDR3 is made up of 15 amino acids. CDR3 loop: CSAQPGLADYNEQFF. The DNA for the CDR3 is TGCAGTGCTCAACCGGGACTAGCGGATTACAATGAGCAGTTCTTC.

This clonotype has just a few counts. This rearrangement joins TRBV12-5 to TRBJ2-7; D not resolved. V gave up 1 base and J gave up 2 bases, with 9 bases separating them. The germline CDR1 and CDR2 sequences are LGHNT and FRNRAP. The CDR3 covers 14 residues. CDR3 nucleotide sequence: TGTGCTAGTGGTTTGGGAGGATCTCCCTACGAGCAGTACTTC. Protein: CASGLGGSPYEQYF.

In its sample, this clonotype was seen a few times. The chain carries TRBV6-5 and TRBJ2-7, with D possibly matching TRBD2 (7 bases). Between the trimmed V and J ends, which lost 6 bases and 1 base, there was a span of 16 bases. The CDR3 runs to 15 residues. CDR1 MNHEY and CDR2 SVGAGI come from the germline V gene. The CDR3 sequence: CASSPGGTPSYEQYF. As DNA, the CDR3 is TGTGCCAGCAGCCCCGGGGGGACACCTTCCTACGAGCAGTACTTC.

This chain uses TRBV6-6 with TRBJ2-5, with 11 bases matching TRBD2. V was clipped by 4 bases and J by 4 bases; unmatched bases: 11. In germline, CDR1 is MNHNY, CDR2 SVGAGI (reference sequence). This CDR3 region has 17 residues. CDR3 DNA sequence: TGTGCCAGCAGTTTAGGTAGCGGGAGGGTCCAGCGAGAGACCCAGTACTTC. It specifies CASSLGSGRVQRETQYF.

The chain links TRBV29-1 to TRBJ2-7; TRBD1 aligns across 7 bases. CDR3 size: 11 residues. The trim removed 5 bases at V and 2 bases at J, leaving 0 bases unmatched. Germline V lookup: CDR1 SQVTM, CDR2 ANQGSEA. Here the CDR3 DNA reads TGCAGCGTTCAGGGGGCCTACGAGCAGTACTTC. Translated, it gives CSVQGAYEQYF.

This sequence joins TRBV7-2 and TRBJ2-3; no clear D. This CDR3 has 16 amino acids. Germline assignment: CDR1 SGHTA and CDR2 FQGNSA. Trimming removed 1 base from V and 2 bases from J, with 13 bases in between. CDR3 in DNA: TGTGCCAGCAGCTTAGTCATGGCGAAACCCACAGATACGCAGTATTTT. As protein: CASSLVMAKPTDTQYF. The full variable domain, its missing parts supplied by reference TRBV7-2 and TRBJ2-3, is GAGVSQSPSNKVTEKGKDVELRCDPISGHTALYWYRQSLGQGLEFLIYFQGNSAPDKSGLPSDRFSAERTGGSVSTLTIQRTQQEDSAVYLCASSLVMAKPTDTQYFGPGTRLTVL.

This clonotype was observed a few times. This chain uses TRBV15 with TRBJ2-5; D unclear. The DNA end favors TRBJ2-1, so the J call may be wrong. Germline CDR1 LNHNV, CDR2 YYDKDF (reference sequence). The CDR3 runs 14 residues. DNA of the CDR3: TGTGCCACCAGCAGAGAGGGTACCCAAGAGACCCAGTTCTTC. Protein: CATSREGTQETQFF.

This clonotype was counted a few times. The chain has TRBV11-2 and TRBJ1-2, with TRBD1 as a possible D gene (6 bases). Trimming took off 1 base at V and 0 bases at J, with 6 bases between the two ends. Germline CDR1 is SGHAT and CDR2 is FQNNGV. There are 14 residues in the CDR3. As DNA, the CDR3 is TGTGCCAGCAGCTTAGGACAGGCTAACTATGGCTACACCTTC. It specifies CASSLGQANYGYTF.

The chain recombines TRBV12-3 or TRBV12-4 with TRBJ2-4; 8 bases are a match to TRBD2. With V trimmed by 1 base and J by 7 bases, 6 bases remained unmatched. The CDR3 extends over 15 amino acids. CDR3 loop: CASSLVGLAENIQYF. DNA of the CDR3: TGTGCCAGCAGTTTAGTTGGACTAGCTGAGAACATTCAGTACTTC.

The V and J genes are TRBV28 and TRBJ2-5, with D maybe TRBD1 (6 bases). Matching the DNA end better, TRBJ2-7 makes the J call doubtful. Germline V lookup: CDR1 MDHEN, CDR2 SYDVKM. The CDR3 is 14 residues long. For the CDR3, the DNA is TGTGCCAGCAGTTTACTGGGGGCGCCCAACGAGCAGTACTTC. Translation gives CASSLLGAPNEQYF.

The sample holds a few counts of this clonotype. The chain employs TRBV29-1 and TRBJ2-1; 9 nucleotides align to TRBD2. J gave up 6 bases and V 4 bases, and 13 bases lay outside the gene matches. The CDR3 length is 16 residues. Germline V gives CDR1 SQVTM, CDR2 ANQGSEA. The CDR3 reads CSVGIVSGSPSNEQFF. CDR3 DNA sequence: TGCAGCGTTGGAATTGTTAGCGGGAGCCCTTCCAATGAGCAGTTCTTC.